This is a list of T cell receptor beta chains from one sample in a study of early T cells in non-severe SARS-CoV-2 infection. From the 5' RACE reads, TCRdb called clonotypes with MiXCR, one entry per CDR3 protein. This sample has about 110,000 distinct CDR3 sequences, with around an eighth found just once. Specimen: whole blood, collected at baseline. These receptors all come from an adult who was a healthcare worker with PCR-confirmed SARS-CoV-2 infection or an uninfected control (not recorded which). Each CDR3 is given without its conserved first and last residue.

TRBJ2-2,TRBV5-5,ASSQPVVANTGELF
TRBJ1-1,TRBV9,ASSVSTGRQGTEAF
TRBJ1-2,TRBV9,ASSRGQGNYGYT
TRBJ2-1,TRBV20-1,SASGGAAFDNEQF
TRBJ1-6,TRBV2,ASRRDGNSPLH
TRBJ2-3,TRBV29-1,SASSGFTDTQY
TRBJ2-1,TRBV29-1,SDRDNNEQF
TRBJ1-5,TRBV18,ASSPSYDQPQH
TRBJ2-3,TRBV28,ASSFSGQPDTQY
TRBJ1-3,TRBV3-1,ASSRNGNTIY
TRBJ2-4,TRBV5-1,ASGPDLLAKNIQY
TRBJ1-2,TRBV20-1,SATGSYGYT
TRBJ2-5,TRBV4-1,ASSQWEIETQY
TRBJ2-1,TRBV5-1,ASSLERLAGGRAEF
TRBJ2-7,TRBV18,ASSPRQGSSYEQY
TRBJ2-3,TRBV11-2,ASSLGFSGTDTQY
TRBJ1-5,TRBV19,ASSIVEGMGNQPQH
TRBJ2-2,TRBV7-3,ASSLQTGELF
TRBJ1-5,TRBV12-3/TRBV12-4,ASSFRGGGNQPQH
TRBJ2-5,TRBV3-1,ASSQEGAAGVQETQY
TRBJ2-5,TRBV4-1,ASSPRRADPQETQY
TRBJ1-4,TRBV4-1,ASSHRSSEKLF
TRBJ1-4,TRBV7-9,AGQGNNEKLF
TRBJ2-2,TRBV24-1,ASRSRAGTGELF
TRBJ1-1,TRBV27,ASSRTGVTTEAF
TRBJ2-2,TRBV12-3/TRBV12-4,ASTHAGQNTGELF
TRBJ2-2,TRBV28,ASSPQIAGGHTGELF
TRBJ1-6,TRBV20-1,SARDRTGGNSPLH
TRBJ1-2,TRBV2,ASSVQGFGYT
TRBJ1-3,TRBV6-5,ASSWGLGAGNTIY
TRBJ1-3,TRBV18,ASSPPGAASSSSGNTIY
TRBJ2-7,TRBV7-9,ASSSRLNSYEQY
TRBJ2-1,TRBV7-9,ASSLGRGLAGVLPSIEQF
TRBJ2-7,TRBV20-1,SATGLAGAYEQY
TRBJ1-2,TRBV28,ASSLTLTGGYGYT
TRBJ2-1,TRBV20-1,SARDKLAGGFSYNEQF
TRBJ1-6,TRBV28,ASSFQGIPLH
TRBJ1-5,TRBV18,ASSPLGTDVSNQPQH
TRBJ1-2,TRBV5-6,ASSNPYPGNYGYT
TRBJ2-1,TRBV19,ASSKRDTYNEQF
TRBJ1-5,TRBV12-3/TRBV12-4,ASSLGQGRQPQH
TRBJ1-1,TRBV7-9,ASSPVTNTEAF
TRBJ2-2,TRBV7-9,ASSFPGPATELF
TRBJ2-7,TRBV6-5,ASRRTGRTYEQY
TRBJ2-4,TRBV6-5,ASSYSAWIAKNIQY
TRBJ1-1,TRBV18,ASSPIGQDAF
TRBJ1-2,TRBV5-1,ASSLDRNYGYT
TRBJ1-1,TRBV2,ASSPLSEAF
TRBJ1-1,TRBV3-1,ASSHTGAGTEAF
TRBJ1-2,TRBV5-1,ASSLVGTGNHT
TRBJ1-1,TRBV28,GSSGNTEAF
TRBJ1-1,TRBV28,ASSQQGDTEAF
TRBJ1-2,TRBV3-1,ASSRTGGGGYT
TRBJ2-6,TRBV2,ASSRGTGANVLT